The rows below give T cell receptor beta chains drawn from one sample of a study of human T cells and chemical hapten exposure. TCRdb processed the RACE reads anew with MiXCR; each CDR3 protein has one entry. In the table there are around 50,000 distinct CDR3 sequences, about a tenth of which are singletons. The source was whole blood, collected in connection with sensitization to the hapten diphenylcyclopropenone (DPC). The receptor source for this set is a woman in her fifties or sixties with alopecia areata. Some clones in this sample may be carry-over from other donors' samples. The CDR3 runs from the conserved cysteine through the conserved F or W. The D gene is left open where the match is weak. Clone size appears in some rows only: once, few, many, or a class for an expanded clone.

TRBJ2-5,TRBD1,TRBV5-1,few,TGCGCCAGCAGCTTCGGACAGGGGGGATACTACCAAGAGACCCAGTACTTC,CASSFGQGGYYQETQYF
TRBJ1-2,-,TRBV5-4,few,TGTGCCAGCAGCTTCCGGGGCCTTATCTATGGCTACACCTTC,CASSFRGLIYGYTF
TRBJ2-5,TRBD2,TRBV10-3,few,TGTGCCATTGCGGGGGGGCGGAGTGGAGAGACCCAGTACTTC,CAIAGGRSGETQYF
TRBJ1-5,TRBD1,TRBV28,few,TGTGCCAGCATTAAGGGGGCCAGCAATCAGCCCCAGCATTTT,CASIKGASNQPQHF
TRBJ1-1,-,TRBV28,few,TGTGCCAGCAGTTTCTATGAGGGGAACACTGAAGCTTTCTTT,CASSFYEGNTEAFF
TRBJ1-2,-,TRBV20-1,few,TGCAGTGCTAGAGATTCGATAGACAGGAGGTACTATGGCTACACCTTC,CSARDSIDRRYYGYTF
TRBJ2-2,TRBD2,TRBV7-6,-,TGTGCCAGCAGCTTAGTGGGCGGGAGTCCCACCGGGGAGCTGTTTTTT,CASSLVGGSPTGELFF
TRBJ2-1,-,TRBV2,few,TGTGCCAGCAGACACCGGGACCCCCTATATTACAATGAGCAGTTCTTC,CASRHRDPLYYNEQFF
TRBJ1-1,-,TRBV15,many,TGTGCCACCAGCAGAGACCCCTTGAGGGGTGGCACTGAAGCTTTCTTT,CATSRDPLRGGTEAFF
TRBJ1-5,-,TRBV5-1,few,TGCGCCAGCAGCTTGACAGGGAGCAGCAATCAGCCCCAGCATTTT,CASSLTGSSNQPQHF
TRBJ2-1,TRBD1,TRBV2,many,TGTGCCAGCAGTGCCAGGGGGCCCTACAATGAGCAGTTCTTC,CASSARGPYNEQFF
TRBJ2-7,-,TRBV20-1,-,TGCAGTGCTAGACGTAGTCTATCCTCCGAGCAGTACTTC,CSARRSLSSEQYF
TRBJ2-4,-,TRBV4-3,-,TGCGCCAGCAGCCAAGAAGTATTCAGCCAGTTCCCTAGAGCCAAAAACATTCAGTACTTC,CASSQEVFSQFPRAKNIQYF
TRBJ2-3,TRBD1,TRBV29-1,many,TGCAGCGGAGGACAGGGTGGTACAGATACGCAGTATTTT,CSGGQGGTDTQYF
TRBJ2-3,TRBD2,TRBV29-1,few,TGCAGCGTTTGGACTGCCTCCGGGAGGGCAGATACGCAGTATTTT,CSVWTASGRADTQYF
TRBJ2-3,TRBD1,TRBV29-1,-,TGCAGCGTGAGCAGGGGGCGAGGAGATACGCAGTATTTT,CSVSRGRGDTQYF
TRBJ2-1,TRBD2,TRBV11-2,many,TGTGCCAGCAGCTGGACGGCGGGGGGCTCCTACAATGAGCAGTTCTTC,CASSWTAGGSYNEQFF
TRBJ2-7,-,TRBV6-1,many,TGTGCCAGCAGTGAAGGGGGGGGCAGGGTCTACGAGCAGTACTTC,CASSEGGGRVYEQYF
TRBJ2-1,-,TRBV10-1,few,TGCGCCAGCATGGGGGGTCCCTACAATGAGCAGTTCTTC,CASMGGPYNEQFF
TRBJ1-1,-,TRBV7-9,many,TGTGCCAGCAGCCCCCCGGTGGGGGATGAAGCTTTCTTT,CASSPPVGDEAFF
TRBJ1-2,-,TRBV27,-,TGTGCCAGCAGTTTAACGGGGGCCCCCTATGGCTACACCTTC,CASSLTGAPYGYTF
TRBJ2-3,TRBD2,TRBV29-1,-,TGCAGCGTCAGCGGGGGGTATAGCACAGATACGCAGTATTTT,CSVSGGYSTDTQYF
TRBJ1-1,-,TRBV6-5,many,TGTGCCAGCAGTTACTCGTTTGGGAAGGCTGAAGCTTTCTTT,CASSYSFGKAEAFF
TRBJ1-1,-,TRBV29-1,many,TGCAGCGCCAGAATCACGGTGGACACTGAAGCTTTCTTT,CSARITVDTEAFF
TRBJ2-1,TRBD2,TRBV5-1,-,TGCGCCAGCAGCCGAACTAGCGGGGGCAACAATGAGCAGTTCTTC,CASSRTSGGNNEQFF
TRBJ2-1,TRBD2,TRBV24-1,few,TGTGCCACCAGTGACCGACTAGCGAGGGGGTCGGTCAATGAGCAGTTCTTC,CATSDRLARGSVNEQFF
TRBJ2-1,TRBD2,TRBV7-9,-,TGTGCCAGCAGCTTACCGGGGGGGCCGTACAATGAGCAGTTCTTC,CASSLPGGPYNEQFF
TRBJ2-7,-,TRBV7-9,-,TGTGCCGGAACGGGGCAGGGCTACGAGCAGTACTTC,CAGTGQGYEQYF
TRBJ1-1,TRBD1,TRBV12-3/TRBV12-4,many,TGTGCCAGCAGTTTCCTCGTCACAGGGGCAGGGGCTTTCTTT,CASSFLVTGAGAFF
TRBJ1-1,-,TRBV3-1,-,TGTGCCAGCAGCCAAGAGGGAGGACTTGGCACTGAAGCTTTCTTT,CASSQEGGLGTEAFF
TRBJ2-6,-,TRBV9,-,TGTGCCAGCAGCGTCGAACCTACAGCCGCTTCTGGGGCCAACGTCCTGACTTTC,CASSVEPTAASGANVLTF
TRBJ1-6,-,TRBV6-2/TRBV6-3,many,TGTGCCAGCAGTTACTCTGGGGACAAGTCCAGCTCCTATAATTCACCCCTCCACTTT,CASSYSGDKSSSYNSPLHF
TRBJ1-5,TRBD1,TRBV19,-,TGTGCCAGTAGTTCGGACAGGTCTGGCAATCAGCCCCAGCATTTT,CASSSDRSGNQPQHF
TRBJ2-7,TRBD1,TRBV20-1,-,TGCAGTGCTAACAGGGGGCCCTTCGAGCAGTACTTC,CSANRGPFEQYF
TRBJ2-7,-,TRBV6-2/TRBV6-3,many,TGTGCCAGCAGTCATAGAGGGGTCCTGACTTACGAGCAGTACTTC,CASSHRGVLTYEQYF
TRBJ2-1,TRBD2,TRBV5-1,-,TGCGCCAGCAGCTTCCTAGCGGGGGCGACCTACAATGAGCAGTTCTTC,CASSFLAGATYNEQFF
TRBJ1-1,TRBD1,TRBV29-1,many,TGCAGCGTGGGGGACAGGGACACTGAAGCTTTCTTT,CSVGDRDTEAFF
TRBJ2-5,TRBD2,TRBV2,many,TGTGCCAGCAGTGAATTGAGGGGAGGGGATCCCCAGTACTTC,CASSELRGGDPQYF
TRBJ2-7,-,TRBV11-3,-,TGTGCCAGCAGACTTGACAGTTACGAGCAGTACTTC,CASRLDSYEQYF
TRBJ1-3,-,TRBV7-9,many,TGTGCCAGCAGCTTTCCCGAGCCTGGAAACACCATATATTTT,CASSFPEPGNTIYF
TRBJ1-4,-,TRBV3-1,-,TGTGCCAGCAGCCAAGTGGGTAAGGGAAAACTGTTTTTT,CASSQVGKGKLFF
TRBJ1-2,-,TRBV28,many,TGTGCCAGCAGGAAACCGAACAGGGCTGGCTACACCTTC,CASRKPNRAGYTF
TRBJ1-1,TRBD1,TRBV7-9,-,TGTGCCAGCAGCTTACCCTCGACAGGGGAGACTGAAGCTTTCTTT,CASSLPSTGETEAFF
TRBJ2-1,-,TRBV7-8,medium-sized,TGTGCCAGCAGCTTGGTGCTGTCGAGTGAGCAGTTCTTC,CASSLVLSSEQFF
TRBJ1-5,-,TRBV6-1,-,-,CASSTSLEQPQHF
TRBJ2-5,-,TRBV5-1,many,TGCGCCAGCAGCAACATCCACAGGGAAGAGACCCAGTACTTC,CASSNIHREETQYF
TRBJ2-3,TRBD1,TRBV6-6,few,TGTGCCAGCAGTTTAGGGACAGGGCAGCAGTATTTT,CASSLGTGQQYF
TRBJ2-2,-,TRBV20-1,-,TGCAGTGCTAGGGTCTTTTCGAACACCGGGGAGCTGTTTTTT,CSARVFSNTGELFF
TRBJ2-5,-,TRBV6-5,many,TGTGCCAGCAGTTACCGACGGATTGGAGAGACCCAGTACTTC,CASSYRRIGETQYF